This is a list of T cell receptor beta chains from one sample in a study of blood T cell repertoires in COVID-19. Sequenced by immunoSEQ multiplex PCR; TCRdb stores in-frame clones only, minus some. In the table there are approximately 100,000 clones, 85% of which are singletons. Sequencing input: peripheral blood. These receptors were obtained from a man at least 80 years old with acute or convalescent COVID-19. Each CDR3 is given with its conserved first and last residue. D genes are given only for firm matches. Some rows have no size entry. The others give once, few or many, or a class for an expanded clone.

>TRBD1|TRBJ1-2|TRBV5-1|-
CASSLETGKNGYTF
TGCGCCAGCAGCTTAGAGACAGGGAAAAATGGCTACACCTTC
>-|TRBJ1-2|TRBV27|few
CASSGGGIYGYTF
TGTGCCAGCAGTGGCGGGGGAATCTATGGCTACACCTTC
>TRBD2|TRBJ2-5|TRBV19|-
CASSTASGTGETQYF
TGTGCCAGTAGTACGGCGAGCGGGACTGGAGAGACCCAGTACTTC
>-|TRBJ2-1|TRBV28|-
CASQGQSYNEQFF
TGTGCCAGCCAGGGGCAATCCTACAATGAGCAGTTCTTC
>-|TRBJ1-3|TRBV30|-
CAWSGFSGNTIYF
TGTGCCTGGTCAGGGTTCTCTGGAAACACCATATATTTT
>-|TRBJ2-5|TRBV5-4|few
CASSIRQAETQYF
TGTGCCAGCAGCATCCGACAGGCGGAGACCCAGTACTTC
>-|TRBJ1-5|TRBV6-5|-
CASSRRANSNQPQHF
TGTGCCAGCAGTCGCAGGGCTAATAGCAATCAGCCCCAGCATTTT
>TRBD1|TRBJ1-6|TRBV19|-
CASSIGDRYNSPLHF
TGTGCCAGTAGTATCGGGGACAGGTATAATTCACCCCTCCACTTT
>TRBD2|TRBJ2-1|TRBV9|-
CASSVGLPLLAGLEQFF
TGTGCCAGCAGCGTAGGTTTGCCCCTGCTAGCGGGTCTTGAGCAGTTCTTC
>TRBD1|TRBJ1-6|TRBV5-1|-
CASSAGTGNNSPLHF
TGCGCCAGCAGCGCCGGGACAGGGAATAATTCACCCCTCCACTTT
>-|TRBJ1-5|TRBV21-1|-
CATPGQEGQPQHF
TGTGCCACTCCGGGACAGGAGGGCCAGCCCCAGCATTTT
>TRBD2|TRBJ2-5|TRBV30|-
CAWESGELKTQYF
TGTGCCTGGGAAAGCGGGGAGCTAAAGACCCAGTACTTC
>-|TRBJ2-3|TRBV13|-
CASSLLVADTQYF
TGTGCCAGCAGCTTATTAGTGGCAGATACGCAGTATTTT
>TRBD1|TRBJ1-2|TRBV30|few
CAWSGRGGEWGYTF
TGTGCCTGGAGCGGGCGAGGGGGCGAATGGGGCTACACCTTC
>-|TRBJ2-1|TRBV9|-
CASSVVPRTDNEQFF
TGTGCCAGCAGCGTAGTTCCGAGGACAGACAATGAGCAGTTCTTC